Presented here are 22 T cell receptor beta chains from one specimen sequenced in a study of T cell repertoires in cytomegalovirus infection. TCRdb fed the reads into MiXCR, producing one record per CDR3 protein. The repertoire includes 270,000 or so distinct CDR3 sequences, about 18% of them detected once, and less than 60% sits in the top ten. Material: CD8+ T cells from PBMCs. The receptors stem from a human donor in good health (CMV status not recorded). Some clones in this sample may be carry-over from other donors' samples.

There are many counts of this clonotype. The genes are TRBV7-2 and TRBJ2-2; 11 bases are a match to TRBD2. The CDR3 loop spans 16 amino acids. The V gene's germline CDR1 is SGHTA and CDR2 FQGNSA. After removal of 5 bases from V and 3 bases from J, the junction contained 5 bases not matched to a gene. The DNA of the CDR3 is TGTGCCAGCAGCCTACTAGCGGGGGCGTACACCGGGGAGCTGTTTTTT. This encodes CASSLLAGAYTGELFF. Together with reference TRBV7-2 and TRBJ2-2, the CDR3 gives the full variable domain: GAGVSQSPSNKVTEKGKDVELRCDPISGHTALYWYRQSLGQGLEFLIYFQGNSAPDKSGLPSDRFSAERTGGSVSTLTIQRTQQEDSAVYLCASSLLAGAYTGELFFGEGSRLTVL.

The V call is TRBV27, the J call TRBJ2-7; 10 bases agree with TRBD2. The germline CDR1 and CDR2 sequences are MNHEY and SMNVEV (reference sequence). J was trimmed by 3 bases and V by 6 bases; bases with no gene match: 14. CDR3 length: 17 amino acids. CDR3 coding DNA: TGTGCCAGCAGAGATAGCGGGGGGTCGTTTTCAAGCTACGAGCAGTACTTC. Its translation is CASRDSGGSFSSYEQYF.

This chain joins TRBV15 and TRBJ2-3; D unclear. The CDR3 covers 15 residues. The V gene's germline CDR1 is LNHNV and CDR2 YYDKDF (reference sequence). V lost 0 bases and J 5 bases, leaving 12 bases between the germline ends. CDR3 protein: CATSRDLAVLDTQYF. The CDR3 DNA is TGTGCCACCAGCAGAGATCTTGCGGTACTAGATACGCAGTATTTT.

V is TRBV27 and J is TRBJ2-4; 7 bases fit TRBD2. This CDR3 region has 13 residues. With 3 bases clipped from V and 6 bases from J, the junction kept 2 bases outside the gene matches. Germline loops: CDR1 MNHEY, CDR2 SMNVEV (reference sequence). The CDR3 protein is CASSFGGGNIQYF. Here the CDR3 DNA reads TGTGCCAGCAGTTTTGGCGGGGGAAACATTCAGTACTTC.

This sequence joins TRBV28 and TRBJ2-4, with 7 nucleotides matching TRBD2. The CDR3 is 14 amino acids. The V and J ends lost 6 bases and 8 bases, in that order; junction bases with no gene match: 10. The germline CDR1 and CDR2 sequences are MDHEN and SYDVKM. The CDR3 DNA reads TGTGCCAGCAGGCAGACAGCGGGGTTTGACATTCAGTACTTC. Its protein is CASRQTAGFDIQYF.

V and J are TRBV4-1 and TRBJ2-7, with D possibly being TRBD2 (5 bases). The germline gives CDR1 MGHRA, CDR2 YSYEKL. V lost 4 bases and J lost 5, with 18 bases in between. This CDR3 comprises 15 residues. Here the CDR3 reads CASSPGFQVSHEQYF. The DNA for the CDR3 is TGCGCCAGCAGCCCGGGATTTCAGGTCAGCCACGAGCAGTACTTC.

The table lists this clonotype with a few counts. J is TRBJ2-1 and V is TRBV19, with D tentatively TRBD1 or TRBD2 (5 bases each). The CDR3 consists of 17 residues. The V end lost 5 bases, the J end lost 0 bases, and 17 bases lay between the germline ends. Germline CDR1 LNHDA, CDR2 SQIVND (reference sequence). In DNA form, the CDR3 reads TGTGCCAGTAGTCCCTCTACCGGGACGGACTCCTACAATGAGCAGTTCTTC. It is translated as CASSPSTGTDSYNEQFF. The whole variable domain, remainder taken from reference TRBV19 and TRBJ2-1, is DGGITQSPKYLFRKEGQNVTLSCEQNLNHDAMYWYRQDPGQGLRLIYYSQIVNDFQKGDIAEGYSVSREKKESFPLTVTSAQKNPTAFYLCASSPSTGTDSYNEQFFGPGTRLTVL.

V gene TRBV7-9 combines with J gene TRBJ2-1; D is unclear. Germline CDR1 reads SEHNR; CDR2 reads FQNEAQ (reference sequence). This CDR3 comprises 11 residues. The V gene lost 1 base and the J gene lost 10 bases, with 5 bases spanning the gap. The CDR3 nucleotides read TGTGCCAGCAGCTTAGGAAAAGAGCAGTTCTTC. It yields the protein CASSLGKEQFF.

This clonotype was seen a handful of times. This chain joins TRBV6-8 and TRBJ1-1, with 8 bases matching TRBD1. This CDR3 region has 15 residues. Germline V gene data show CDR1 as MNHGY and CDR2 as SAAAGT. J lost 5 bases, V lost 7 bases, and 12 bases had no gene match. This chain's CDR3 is CASTDFWTGKTEAFF. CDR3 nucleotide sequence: TGTGCCAGCACCGACTTTTGGACAGGGAAAACTGAAGCTTTCTTT.

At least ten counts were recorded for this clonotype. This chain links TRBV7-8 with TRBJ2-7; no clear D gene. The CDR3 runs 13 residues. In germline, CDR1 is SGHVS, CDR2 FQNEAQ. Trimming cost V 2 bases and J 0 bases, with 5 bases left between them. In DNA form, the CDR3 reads TGTGCCAGCAGCTTACCAGACTCCTACGAGCAGTACTTC. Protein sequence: CASSLPDSYEQYF.

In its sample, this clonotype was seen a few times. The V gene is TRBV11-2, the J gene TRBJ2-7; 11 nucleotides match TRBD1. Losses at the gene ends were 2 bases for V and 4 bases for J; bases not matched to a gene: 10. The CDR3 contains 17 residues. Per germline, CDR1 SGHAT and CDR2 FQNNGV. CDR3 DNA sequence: TGTGCCAGCAGCTTATCCCCTCCGGACAGGGGGCTGTACGAGCAGTACTTC. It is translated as CASSLSPPDRGLYEQYF.

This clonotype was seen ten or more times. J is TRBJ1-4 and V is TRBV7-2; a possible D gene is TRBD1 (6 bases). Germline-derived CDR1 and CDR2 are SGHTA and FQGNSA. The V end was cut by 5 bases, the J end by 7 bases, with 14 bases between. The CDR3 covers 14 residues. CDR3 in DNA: TGTGCCAGCAGCCCGATAGGGGGAAGTGAAAAACTGTTTTTT. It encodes CASSPIGGSEKLFF.

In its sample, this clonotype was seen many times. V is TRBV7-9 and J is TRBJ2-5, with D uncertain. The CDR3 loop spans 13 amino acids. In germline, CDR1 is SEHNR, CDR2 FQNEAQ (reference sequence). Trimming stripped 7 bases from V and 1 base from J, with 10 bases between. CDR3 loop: CASNTDLQETQYF. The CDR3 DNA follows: TGTGCCAGCAACACCGATCTCCAAGAGACCCAGTACTTC.

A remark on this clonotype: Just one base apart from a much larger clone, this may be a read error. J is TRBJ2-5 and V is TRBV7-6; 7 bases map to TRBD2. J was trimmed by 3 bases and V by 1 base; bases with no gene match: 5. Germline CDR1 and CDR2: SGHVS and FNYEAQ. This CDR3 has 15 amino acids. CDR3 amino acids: CASSLVPGGEETQYF. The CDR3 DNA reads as TGTGCCAGCAGCTTAGTCCCGGGGGGAGAAGAGACCCAGTACTTC.

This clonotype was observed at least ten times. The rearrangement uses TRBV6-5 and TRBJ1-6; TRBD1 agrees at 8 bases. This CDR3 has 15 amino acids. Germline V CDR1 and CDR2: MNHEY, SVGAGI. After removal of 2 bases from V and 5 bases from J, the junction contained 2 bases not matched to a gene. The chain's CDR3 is CASSYQTGDNSPLHF. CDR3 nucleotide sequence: TGTGCCAGCAGTTACCAGACAGGGGATAATTCACCCCTCCACTTT.

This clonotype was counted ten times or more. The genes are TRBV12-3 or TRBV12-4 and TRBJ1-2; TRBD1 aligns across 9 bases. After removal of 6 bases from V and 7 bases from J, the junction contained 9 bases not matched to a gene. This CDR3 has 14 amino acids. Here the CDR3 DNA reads TGTGCCAGCAGGCCCTCGGGGACAGGGTTTGGCTACACCTTC. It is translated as CASRPSGTGFGYTF.

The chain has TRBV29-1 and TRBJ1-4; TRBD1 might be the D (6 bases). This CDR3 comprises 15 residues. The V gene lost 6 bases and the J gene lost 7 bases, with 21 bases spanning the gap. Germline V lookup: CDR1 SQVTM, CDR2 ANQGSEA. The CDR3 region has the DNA TGCAGCGTCTTAGGAAGGACAGAAGCCAGTGAAAAACTGTTTTTT. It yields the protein CSVLGRTEASEKLFF.

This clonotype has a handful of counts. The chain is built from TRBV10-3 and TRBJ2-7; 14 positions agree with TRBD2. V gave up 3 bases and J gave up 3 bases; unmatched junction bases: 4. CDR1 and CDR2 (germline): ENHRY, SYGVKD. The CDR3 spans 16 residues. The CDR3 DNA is TGTGCCATCAGTGACCCCGGGACTAGCGGGGGCTACGAGCAGTACTTC. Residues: CAISDPGTSGGYEQYF.

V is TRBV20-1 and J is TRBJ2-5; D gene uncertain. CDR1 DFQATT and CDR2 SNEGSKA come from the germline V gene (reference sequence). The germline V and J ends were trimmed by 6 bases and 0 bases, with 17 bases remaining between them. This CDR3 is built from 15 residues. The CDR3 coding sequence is TGCAGTGCCCGTCCGTGGATCCACAACCAAGAGACCCAGTACTTC. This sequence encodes CSARPWIHNQETQYF.

CDR3: CASSLRDSLGDTQYF. Here the CDR3 DNA reads TGTGCCAGCAGTTTAAGGGACAGCCTCGGGGATACGCAGTATTTT. The chain recombines TRBV28 with TRBJ2-3; the match to TRBD1 covers 7 bases. This CDR3 region has 15 residues. The trim removed 2 bases at V and 6 bases at J, leaving 8 bases unmatched. Germline CDR1 reads MDHEN; CDR2 reads SYDVKM. The full variable domain, in which reference TRBV28 and TRBJ2-3 provide the parts outside the CDR3, is DVKVTQSSRYLVKRTGEKVFLECVQDMDHENMFWYRQDPGLGLRLIYFSYDVKMKEKGDIPEGYSVSREKKERFSLILESASTNQTSMYLCASSLRDSLGDTQYFGPGTRLTVL.

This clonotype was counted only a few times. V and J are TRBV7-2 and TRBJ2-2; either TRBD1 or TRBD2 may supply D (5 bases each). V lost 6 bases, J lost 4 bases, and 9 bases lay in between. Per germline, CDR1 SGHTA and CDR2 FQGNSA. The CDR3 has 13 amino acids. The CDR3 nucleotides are TGTGCCAGCAGACGGGACCTCACCGGGGAGCTGTTTTTT. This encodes CASRRDLTGELFF.

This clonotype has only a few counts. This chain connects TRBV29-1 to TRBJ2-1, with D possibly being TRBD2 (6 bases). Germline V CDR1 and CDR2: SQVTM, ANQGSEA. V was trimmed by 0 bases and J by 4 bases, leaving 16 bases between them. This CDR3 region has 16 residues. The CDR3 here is CSVEEVGDSYYNEQFF. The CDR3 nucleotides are TGCAGCGTTGAAGAGGTCGGGGACTCCTATTACAATGAGCAGTTCTTC.